The T cell receptor (beta chain) under discussion was sequenced for a study of vaccination effects on CD4 cells after COVID-19. Study-level information: Each participant received a vaccine that was either BNT162b2 or mRNA-1273, given as two doses.

Within the ViraFEST assay, antigen-specific CD4+ T cells underwent expansion with viral peptide pools prior to sequencing. Investigators separated out CD4+ T cells once less than 11 days of culture had passed. Cultures of under 2.5 million PBMC per well contained around 11 IU/ml IL-2 plus 10 ug/ml peptides. Sequencing used immunoSEQ multiplex PCR; TCRdb keeps in-frame clones, though not all of them. The sample shows more than 25,000 clones, approximately 68% of them seen only once. Study-wide findings and caveats: In the late period after vaccination, infection- and vaccine-induced clones contracted markedly.

Germline loops: CDR1 MNHEY, CDR2 SVGAGI. The CDR3 is 15 amino acids. V shed 6 bases and J 1 base; nucleotides not matched to a gene: 8. A word on this clone: Antigen unknown.

The chain employs TRBV6-5 and TRBJ1-1; 7 positions match TRBD1. The sample in question was CD4+ T cells from PBMCs cultured with HCoV-229E spike peptides, obtained before COVID-19 vaccination. The source is a human donor who received a COVID-19 vaccine. The CDR3 coding sequence is TGTGCCAGCAGAACGGCCGGGACAGCGAACACTGAAGCTTTCTTT. Its protein is CASRTAGTANTEAFF.